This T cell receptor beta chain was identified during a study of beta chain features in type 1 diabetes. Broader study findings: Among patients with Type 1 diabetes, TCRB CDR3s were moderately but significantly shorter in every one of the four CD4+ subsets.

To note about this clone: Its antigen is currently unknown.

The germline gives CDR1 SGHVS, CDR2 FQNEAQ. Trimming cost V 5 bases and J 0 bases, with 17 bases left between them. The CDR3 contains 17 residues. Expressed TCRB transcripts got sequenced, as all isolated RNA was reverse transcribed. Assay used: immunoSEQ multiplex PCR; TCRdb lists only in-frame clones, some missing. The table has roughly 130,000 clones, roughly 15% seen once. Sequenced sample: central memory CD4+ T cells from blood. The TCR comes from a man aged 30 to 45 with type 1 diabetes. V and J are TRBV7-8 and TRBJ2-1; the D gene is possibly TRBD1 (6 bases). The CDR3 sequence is CASSHWAQGSSYNEQFF. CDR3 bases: TGTGCCAGCAGCCATTGGGCTCAGGGGAGCTCCTACAATGAGCAGTTCTTC. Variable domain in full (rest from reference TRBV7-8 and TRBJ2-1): GAGVSQSPRYKVAKRGQDVALRCDPISGHVSLFWYQQALGQGPEFLTYFQNEAQLDKSGLPSDRFFAERPEGSVSTLKIQRTQQEDSAVYLCASSHWAQGSSYNEQFFGPGTRLTVL.